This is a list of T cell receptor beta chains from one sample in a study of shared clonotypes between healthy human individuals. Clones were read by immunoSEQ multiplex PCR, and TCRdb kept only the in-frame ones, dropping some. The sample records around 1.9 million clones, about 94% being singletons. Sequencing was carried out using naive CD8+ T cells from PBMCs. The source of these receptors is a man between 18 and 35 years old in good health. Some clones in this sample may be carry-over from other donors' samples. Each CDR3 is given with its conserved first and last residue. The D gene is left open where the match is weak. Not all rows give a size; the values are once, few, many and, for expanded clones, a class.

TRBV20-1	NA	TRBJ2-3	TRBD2	TGCAGCCTAGCGGGGACAGATACGCAGTATTTT	CSLAGTDTQYF
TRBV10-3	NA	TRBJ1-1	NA	TGTGCCACAGCCGTCGCGGGGGGCGCCCACACTGAAGCTTTCTTT	CATAVAGGAHTEAFF
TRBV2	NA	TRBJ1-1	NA	TGTGCCAGCAGTGAAGTTGGACGGACGGCGAACACTGAAGCTTTCTTT	CASSEVGRTANTEAFF
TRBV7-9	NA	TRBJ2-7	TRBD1	TGTGCCAGCAGCTTCCGGGACAGGGGCATCTACGAGCAGTACTTC	CASSFRDRGIYEQYF
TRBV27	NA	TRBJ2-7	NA	TGTGCCAGCAGTCTAGGACTTACCTACGAGCAGTACTTC	CASSLGLTYEQYF
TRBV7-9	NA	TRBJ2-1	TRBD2	TGTGCCAGCAGCTCCCTACCGCGGGAGGACTATGAGCAGTTCTTC	CASSSLPREDYEQFF
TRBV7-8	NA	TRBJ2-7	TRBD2	TGTGCCAGCAGCTTAGTAGGCGGGAGCTCCTACGAGCAGTACTTC	CASSLVGGSSYEQYF
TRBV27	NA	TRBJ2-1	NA	TGTGCCAGCAGTTTAATATCAGGTATCGAGCAGTTCTTC	CASSLISGIEQFF
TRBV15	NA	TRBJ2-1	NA	TGTGCCACGGCGACTGTCTCCTACAATGAGCAGTTCTTC	CATATVSYNEQFF
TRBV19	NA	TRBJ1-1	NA	TGTGCCAGTAGTACACGGGGTGTGAGCACTGAAGCTTTCTTT	CASSTRGVSTEAFF
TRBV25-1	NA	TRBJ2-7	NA	TGTGCCAGCAGTGAGGGCCTTTCGAGCTCCTACGAGCAGTACTTC	CASSEGLSSSYEQYF
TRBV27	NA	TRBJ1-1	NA	TGTGCCAGCAAGCGGGCAGAGCCTGGGGCAGCTGAAGCTTTCTTT	CASKRAEPGAAEAFF
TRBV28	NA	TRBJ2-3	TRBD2	TGTGCCAGCAGTTCGGGACTAGCGGGGACAGATACGCAGTATTTT	CASSSGLAGTDTQYF
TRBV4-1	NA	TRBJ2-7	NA	TGCGCCAGCAGCCAAGTGTCGGCAGAGTCCTACGAGCAGTACTTC	CASSQVSAESYEQYF
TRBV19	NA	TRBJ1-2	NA	TGTGCCAGTAGTACCCCGGCGGGACTTATTGCTAACTATGGCTACACCTTC	CASSTPAGLIANYGYTF
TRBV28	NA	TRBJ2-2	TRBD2	TGTGCCAGCAGTTCCCTGCGGGAGGGCCCCAACACCGGGGAGCTGTTTTTT	CASSSLREGPNTGELFF
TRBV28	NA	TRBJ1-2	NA	TGTGCCAGCAGTTTAGACCCCACAGGAAACTATGGCTACACCTTC	CASSLDPTGNYGYTF
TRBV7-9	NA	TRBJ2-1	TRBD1	TGTGCCAGCAGCTTAGGGCAGGGGGCAGGCGATGAGCAGTTCTTC	CASSLGQGAGDEQFF
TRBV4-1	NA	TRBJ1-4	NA	TGCGCCAGCAGCCCCCGGACAGCTTTTAATGAAAAACTGTTTTTT	CASSPRTAFNEKLFF
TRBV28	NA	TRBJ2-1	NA	TGTGCCAGCAGTATCCGACAGGGAGGGCAGTTCTTC	CASSIRQGGQFF
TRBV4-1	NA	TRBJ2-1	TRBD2	TGCGCCACCGGGGGACTAGCGGGGCTTGAGCAGTTCTTC	CATGGLAGLEQFF
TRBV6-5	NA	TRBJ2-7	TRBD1	TGTGCCAGCAGTTACCTAGGACAGGGCCTGAACTACGAGCAGTACTTC	CASSYLGQGLNYEQYF
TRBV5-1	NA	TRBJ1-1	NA	TGCGCCAGCAGCTTGGGGCAGGGGTGGCCTGAAGCTTTCTTT	CASSLGQGWPEAFF
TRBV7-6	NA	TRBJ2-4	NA	TGTGCCAGCAGCTTAGATGAGGAGGGAGCGGGAAACATTCAGTACTTC	CASSLDEEGAGNIQYF
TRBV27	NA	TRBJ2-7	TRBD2	TGTGCCAGCAGCCCCCGACTAGCGGCATCCTCTATCGTGCAGTACTTC	CASSPRLAASSIVQYF
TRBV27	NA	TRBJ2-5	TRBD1	TGTGCCAGCAGGCCGGGACAGGGCCCCCAAGAGACCCAGTACTTC	CASRPGQGPQETQYF
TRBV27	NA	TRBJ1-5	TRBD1	TGTGCCAGCAGTTACTCCAAGGGGGCACATCAGCCCCAGCATTTT	CASSYSKGAHQPQHF
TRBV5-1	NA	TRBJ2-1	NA	TGCGCCAGCAGCTTGACAGGGAGCTCCTACAATGAGCAGTTCTTC	CASSLTGSSYNEQFF
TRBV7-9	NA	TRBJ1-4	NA	TGTGCCAGCAGCTCTTCTCGGGCCCTCGGGGAAAAACTGTTTTTT	CASSSSRALGEKLFF
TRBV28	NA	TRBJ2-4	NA	TGTGCCAGCAGCTCGTACAGGGAACTAGCCAAAAACATTCAGTACTTC	CASSSYRELAKNIQYF
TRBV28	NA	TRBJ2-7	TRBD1	TGTGCCAGCAGTCGCCGGGACAGCTACGAGCAGTACTTC	CASSRRDSYEQYF
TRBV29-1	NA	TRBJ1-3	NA	TGCAGCGTGCTGGGCGATCCGTTACAGGGAGTTCCTGGAAACACCATATATTTT	CSVLGDPLQGVPGNTIYF
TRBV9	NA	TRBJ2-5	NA	TGTGCCAGCAGCGTAGTGGGCGCGGAAGAGACCCAGTACTTC	CASSVVGAEETQYF
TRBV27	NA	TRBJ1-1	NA	TGTGCCAGCAGTTTATATCAGGGGAGCACTGAAGCTTTCTTT	CASSLYQGSTEAFF
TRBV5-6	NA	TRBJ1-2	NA	TGTGCCAGCAGCGAAACCGTGTTGTATGGCTACACCTTC	CASSETVLYGYTF
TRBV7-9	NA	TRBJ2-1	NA	TGTGCCAGAGCTACAGGGAAGGGTGAGCAGTTCTTC	CARATGKGEQFF
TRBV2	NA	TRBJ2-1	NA	TGTGCCAGCTATGAGGGGAGCGGGTTCGCCTACAATGAGCAGTTCTTC	CASYEGSGFAYNEQFF
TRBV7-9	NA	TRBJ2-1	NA	TGTGCCAGCAGCTTAGAACAGCGGGAGCAGTTCTTC	CASSLEQREQFF
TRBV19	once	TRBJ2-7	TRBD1	TGTGCCAGTAGTTCCCGGGACAGCTCCTACGAGCAGTACTTC	CASSSRDSSYEQYF
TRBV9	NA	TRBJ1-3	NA	TGTGCCAGCAGCGTAGAACATAGGAGAGCTGGAAACACCATATATTTT	CASSVEHRRAGNTIYF
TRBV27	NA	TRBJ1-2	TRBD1	TGTGCCAGCAGTTTACTCTCGGGACAGCCTCCGGATGGCTACACCTTC	CASSLLSGQPPDGYTF
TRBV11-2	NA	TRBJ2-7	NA	TGTGCCAGCAGCTTAGCGTTAGTCTACGAGCAGTACTTC	CASSLALVYEQYF
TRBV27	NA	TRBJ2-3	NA	TGTGCCAGCAGTCTCAGACTTTGGACAGATACGCAGTATTTT	CASSLRLWTDTQYF
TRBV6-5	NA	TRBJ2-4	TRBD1	TGTGCCAGCAGTCACAAGGGGGACAGGGGAAACATTCAGTACTTC	CASSHKGDRGNIQYF
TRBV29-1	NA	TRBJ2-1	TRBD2	TGCAGCGTTGAAGATCTCCCTAGCGGGAGGGTCAATGAGCAGTTCTTC	CSVEDLPSGRVNEQFF
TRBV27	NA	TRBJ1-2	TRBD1	TGTGCCAGCAGGGACAGGGACTATGGCTACACCTTC	CASRDRDYGYTF
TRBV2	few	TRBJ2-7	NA	TGTGCCAGCAGTGACACCTACGAGCAGTACTTC	CASSDTYEQYF
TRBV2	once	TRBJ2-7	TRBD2	TGTGCCAGCACCGCTCTAGCGGGAGTGTTATACGAGCAGTACTTC	CASTALAGVLYEQYF
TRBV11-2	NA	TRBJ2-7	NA	TGTGCCAGCAGCTCCACTTCTGAGAGGCCTGAGCAGTACTTC	CASSSTSERPEQYF
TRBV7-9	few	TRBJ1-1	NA	TGTGCCAGCAGCTCCCTTGGGGCGGAAGGGACTGAAGCTTTCTTT	CASSSLGAEGTEAFF
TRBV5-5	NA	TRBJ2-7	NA	TGTGCCAGCAGCTTGTTGACCGAGCAGTACTTC	CASSLLTEQYF
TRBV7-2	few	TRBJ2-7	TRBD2	TGTGCCAGCAGCCGAACCCGGGAGGGCATGTACTTC	CASSRTREGMYF
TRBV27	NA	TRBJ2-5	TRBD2	TGTGCCAGCAGTTTTAGTCTAGCGGGAGGCAGGGAGTACTTC	CASSFSLAGGREYF
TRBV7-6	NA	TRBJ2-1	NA	TGTGCCAGCAGCATGGACCACGGGGAATACAATGAGCAGTTCTTC	CASSMDHGEYNEQFF
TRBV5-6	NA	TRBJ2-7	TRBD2	TGTGCCAGCAGCTTAGGACTAGCGGGCTCCTACGAGCAGTACTTC	CASSLGLAGSYEQYF